This entry concerns a single TCR beta chain. The target antigen is unknown. Produced via immunoSEQ multiplex PCR; TCRdb's table is partial and in-frame only. This sample yields about 2 million clones, of which about 95% are seen a single time; around 1.1% belongs to the top ten. This specimen belongs to a study of shared clonotypes between healthy human individuals. CD8 cells classed as naive were CD45RO-negative and positively selected for CCR7, excluding terminally differentiated effector memory CD45RA+ cells. There are 15 residues in the CDR3. Germline CDR1 and CDR2: SGHDT and YYEEEE. V shed 3 bases, J shed 6 bases, and the junction held 7 bases outside the gene matches. Regarding the study as a whole: The represented genetic and exposure-history diversity was limited by the small number of donors. Estimated richness was generally greater in naive than memory subsets. Investigators collected only blood, and repertoires in tissues likely differ.

This TCR came from a man between 18 and 29 years old in good health. This chain uses TRBV5-6 with TRBJ1-5; 9 bases map to TRBD1. The specimen was naive CD8+ T cells sorted from blood. In nucleotides, the CDR3 is TGTGCCAGCAGCTCCGACAGGGGGGAGGTTCAGCCCCAGCATTTT. This codes for CASSSDRGEVQPQHF.